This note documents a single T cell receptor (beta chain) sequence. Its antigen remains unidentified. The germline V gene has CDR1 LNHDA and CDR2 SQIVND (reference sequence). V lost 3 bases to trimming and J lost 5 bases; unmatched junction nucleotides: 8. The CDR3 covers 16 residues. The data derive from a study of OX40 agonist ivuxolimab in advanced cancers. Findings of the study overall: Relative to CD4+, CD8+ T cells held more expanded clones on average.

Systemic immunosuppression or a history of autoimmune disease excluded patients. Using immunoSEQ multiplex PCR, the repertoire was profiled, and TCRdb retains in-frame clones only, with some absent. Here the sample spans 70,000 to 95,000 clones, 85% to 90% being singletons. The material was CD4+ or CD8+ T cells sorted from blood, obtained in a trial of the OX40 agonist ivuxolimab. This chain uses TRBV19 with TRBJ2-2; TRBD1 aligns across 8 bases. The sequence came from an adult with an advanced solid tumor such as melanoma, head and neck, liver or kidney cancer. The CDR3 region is CASSIFRTGKTGELFF. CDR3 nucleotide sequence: TGTGCCAGTAGTATCTTTAGGACAGGGAAGACCGGGGAGCTGTTTTTT.